The rows below give T cell receptor beta chains drawn from one sample of a study of CD8 T cells in Susac syndrome. TCRdb passed the immunoSEQ multiplex PCR reads through MiXCR, listing each CDR3 protein once. The profile shows about 210,000 distinct CDR3 sequences, less than 95% of them singletons. Sequenced: CD4+ T cells from PBMCs. Every receptor here comes from a human donor with Susac syndrome. CDR3s include the opening cysteine and the closing phenylalanine or tryptophan. Fields, in order: J gene, V gene, clone size, D gene, CDR3 protein, CDR3 DNA. A D gene is named only where the DNA matches it firmly. Only part of the rows carry a size: once, few, many, or a class if the clone is expanded.

J: TRBJ1-2; V: TRBV20-1; size: once; D: .; CDR3: CSARSHRRDSRRDGYTF; DNA: TGCAGTGCTAGGAGTCATCGTCGAGACAGTAGAAGGGATGGCTACACCTTC
J: TRBJ2-7; V: TRBV6-2/TRBV6-3; size: .; D: TRBD1; CDR3: CASSSSQGARVEQYF; DNA: TGTGCCAGCAGTTCATCACAGGGGGCGCGGGTCGAGCAGTACTTC
J: TRBJ2-5; V: TRBV20-1; size: once; D: .; CDR3: CSAPGSRLGTQYF; DNA: TGCAGTGCCCCGGGGAGCAGACTTGGGACCCAGTACTTC
J: TRBJ2-2; V: TRBV6-2/TRBV6-3; size: .; D: TRBD1; CDR3: CASRQRGQGANTGELFF; DNA: TGTGCCAGCAGACAACGAGGGCAGGGGGCGAACACCGGGGAGCTGTTTTTT
J: TRBJ1-2; V: TRBV19; size: .; D: .; CDR3: CASNEANYGYTF; DNA: TGTGCCAGTAACGAGGCTAACTATGGCTACACCTTC
J: TRBJ1-2; V: TRBV30; size: .; D: .; CDR3: CAWSQNGYTF; DNA: TGTGCCTGGAGTCAGAATGGCTACACCTTC
J: TRBJ2-7; V: TRBV10-3; size: .; D: .; CDR3: CAIRRGDSSYEQYF; DNA: TGTGCCATCCGACGAGGGGATAGCTCCTACGAGCAGTACTTC
J: TRBJ2-7; V: TRBV6-2/TRBV6-3; size: .; D: .; CDR3: CASSYITDSYEQYF; DNA: TGTGCCAGCAGTTACATCACAGACTCCTACGAGCAGTACTTC
J: TRBJ2-3; V: TRBV2; size: .; D: .; CDR3: CASRPGPFRDLEDTQYF; DNA: TGTGCCAGCAGACCCGGGCCCTTCAGGGATTTGGAGGATACGCAGTATTTT
J: TRBJ2-6; V: TRBV3-1; size: .; D: .; CDR3: CASSRRQAGANVLTF; DNA: TGTGCCAGCAGCCGACGACAGGCTGGGGCCAACGTCCTGACTTTC
J: TRBJ1-2; V: TRBV10-2; size: .; D: .; CDR3: CATNPGQGEGYTF; DNA: TGCGCCACCAACCCGGGCCAGGGCGAAGGCTACACCTTC
J: TRBJ1-1; V: TRBV19; size: .; D: .; CDR3: CASRQGENTEAFF; DNA: TGTGCCAGTAGACAGGGAGAGAACACTGAAGCTTTCTTT
J: TRBJ2-1; V: TRBV19; size: .; D: .; CDR3: CASSLQVANEQFF; DNA: TGTGCCAGTAGTTTACAGGTTGCGAATGAGCAGTTCTTC
J: TRBJ2-1; V: TRBV20-1; size: .; D: .; CDR3: CSAVRAGGIYNEQFF; DNA: TGCAGTGCTGTGCGAGCAGGGGGGATCTACAATGAGCAGTTCTTC
J: TRBJ1-1; V: TRBV15; size: .; D: .; CDR3: CATSRGLDGNPEAFF; DNA: TGTGCCACCAGCAGAGGCCTGGATGGAAACCCTGAAGCTTTCTTT
J: TRBJ1-2; V: TRBV4-3; size: .; D: .; CDR3: CASKPNGDYGYTF; DNA: TGCGCCAGCAAACCAAATGGGGACTATGGCTACACCTTC
J: TRBJ2-5; V: TRBV10-2; size: .; D: .; CDR3: CASRRGVLETQYF; DNA: TGCGCCAGCAGGCGGGGAGTCTTGGAGACCCAGTACTTC
J: TRBJ2-3; V: TRBV20-1; size: .; D: .; CDR3: CSAYSQGGTDTQYF; DNA: TGCAGTGCATATTCTCAGGGAGGCACAGATACGCAGTATTTT
J: TRBJ1-2; V: TRBV6-6; size: .; D: .; CDR3: CASSYSSKQREGYTF; DNA: TGTGCCAGCAGTTACTCGAGTAAACAGAGAGAGGGCTACACCTTC
J: TRBJ1-6; V: TRBV4-1; size: .; D: TRBD1; CDR3: CASSPLKQGNSPLHF; DNA: TGCGCCAGCAGCCCCCTCAAACAGGGGAATTCACCCCTCCACTTT
J: TRBJ2-5; V: TRBV10-3; size: once; D: .; CDR3: CAISGERTEETQYF; DNA: TGTGCCATCAGTGGAGAACGGACAGAAGAGACCCAGTACTTC
J: TRBJ1-5; V: TRBV6-2/TRBV6-3; size: .; D: .; CDR3: CASSQNVLGNQPQHF; DNA: TGTGCCAGCAGTCAGAACGTCCTCGGAAATCAGCCCCAGCATTTT
J: TRBJ2-5; V: TRBV30; size: .; D: .; CDR3: CAWRSLPGVETQYF; DNA: TGTGCCTGGAGAAGCCTCCCCGGGGTAGAGACCCAGTACTTC